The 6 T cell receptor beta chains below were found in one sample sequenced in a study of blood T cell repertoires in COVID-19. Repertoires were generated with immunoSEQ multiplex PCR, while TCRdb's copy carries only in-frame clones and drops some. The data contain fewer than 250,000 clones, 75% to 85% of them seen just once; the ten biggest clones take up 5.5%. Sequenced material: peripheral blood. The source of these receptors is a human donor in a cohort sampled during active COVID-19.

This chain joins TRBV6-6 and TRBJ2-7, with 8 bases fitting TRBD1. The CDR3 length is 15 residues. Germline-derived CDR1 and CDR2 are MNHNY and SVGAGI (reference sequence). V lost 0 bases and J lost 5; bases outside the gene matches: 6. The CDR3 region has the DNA TGTGCCAGCAGTTACTCAAGGCAGGGGGCTAACGAGCAGTACTTC. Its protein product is CASSYSRQGANEQYF.

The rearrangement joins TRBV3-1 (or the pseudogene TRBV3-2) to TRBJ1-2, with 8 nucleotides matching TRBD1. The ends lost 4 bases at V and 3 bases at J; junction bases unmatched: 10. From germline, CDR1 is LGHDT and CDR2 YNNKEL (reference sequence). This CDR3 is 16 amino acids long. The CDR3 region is CASSPLLLTGDYGYTF. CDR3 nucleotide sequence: TGTGCCAGCAGCCCCCTATTGTTGACAGGGGACTATGGCTACACCTTC.

CDR3: CASSLVGGGRTQYF. CDR3 in DNA: TGTGCCAGCAGCTTAGTTGGCGGGGGGAGGACGCAGTACTTC. V gene TRBV7-9 combines with J gene TRBJ2-7; 8 nucleotides agree with TRBD2. In germline, CDR1 is SEHNR, CDR2 FQNEAQ (reference sequence). CDR3 length: 14 amino acids. V shed 1 base and J 9 bases; nucleotides not matched to a gene: 8.

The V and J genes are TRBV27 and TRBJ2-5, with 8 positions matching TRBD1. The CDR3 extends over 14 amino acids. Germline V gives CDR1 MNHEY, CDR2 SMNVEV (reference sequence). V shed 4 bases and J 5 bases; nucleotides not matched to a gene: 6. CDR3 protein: CASSSPGGRETQYF. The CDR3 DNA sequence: TGTGCCAGCAGTTCGCCAGGGGGCAGGGAGACCCAGTACTTC.

Written as DNA, the CDR3 is TGCGCCAGCAGCTTGTTAGGCGGCGACTCCTACGAGCAGTACTTC. This encodes CASSLLGGDSYEQYF. The chain uses TRBV5-1 and TRBJ2-7; D is ambiguous. V shed 1 base and J shed 0 bases, with 11 bases lying between them. CDR1 and CDR2 from the germline V gene are SGHRS and YFSETQ. The CDR3 spans 15 residues.

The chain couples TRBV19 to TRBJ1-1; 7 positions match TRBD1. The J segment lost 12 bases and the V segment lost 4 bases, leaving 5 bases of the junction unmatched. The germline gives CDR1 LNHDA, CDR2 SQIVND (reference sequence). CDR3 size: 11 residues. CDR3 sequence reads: CASSKQGRTFF. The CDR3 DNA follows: TGTGCCAGTAGTAAACAGGGGAGGACTTTCTTT.